The subject of this entry is one T cell receptor beta chain. Antigen: not known. This sample is part of a study of T cell repertoires in cytomegalovirus infection. Overall study context: Based on public TCR beta signatures, there were indications of CMV infection and of a matching HLA type. Study results and caveats: What dominated the ex vivo response were HLA-C-restricted CMV-specific TCR beta clonotypes. Public TCR beta family frequency separated CMV-and-HLA carriers, including in an independent cohort.

CDR1 and CDR2 from the germline V gene are ENHRY and SYGVKD. The germline V and J ends were trimmed by 6 bases and 2 bases, with 17 bases remaining between them. This CDR3 is 15 amino acids long. From the reads, TCRdb called clonotypes with MiXCR, one entry per CDR3 protein. The sample lists some 300,000 distinct CDR3 sequences; under 20% were seen once. This chain uses TRBV10-3 with TRBJ2-7; possible D gene TRBD1, 7 bases. This TCR derives from a human donor in good health (CMV status not recorded). Some clones in this sample may be carry-over from other donors' samples. The specimen was PBMCs. CDR3 in amino acids: CAIRSQTGRPYEQYF. CDR3 DNA sequence: TGTGCCATCAGATCACAGACAGGGAGGCCCTACGAGCAGTACTTC.